The rows below give T cell receptor beta chains drawn from one sample of a study of Ad26.COV2.S vaccination and SARS-CoV-2 variants. Method: immunoSEQ multiplex PCR; TCRdb's copy keeps in-frame clones and lacks some. The repertoire holds about 350,000 clones, with more than 75% as singletons. The input for sequencing was peripheral blood, taken in a trial of Ad26.COV2.S vaccine versus placebo. Every receptor here comes from a person aged 18-65 years who received the Ad26.COV2.S COVID-19 vaccine or a placebo. Each CDR3 is given with its conserved first and last residue. The order of the fields is V gene, J gene, D gene, CDR3 protein. The D gene is left open where the match is weak.

TRBV28,TRBJ2-2,.,CASSLRGTGELFF
TRBV6-5,TRBJ2-1,TRBD1,CASMGQSYNEQFF
TRBV7-2,TRBJ2-7,TRBD1,CASNSKDRAGSYEQYF
TRBV9,TRBJ2-2,TRBD2,CASSDGLALTGELFF
TRBV5-1,TRBJ1-2,.,CASSLAGGDYGYTF
TRBV7-2,TRBJ2-7,TRBD2,CASSSHPSGGIRQYF
TRBV6-2/TRBV6-3,TRBJ1-3,.,CASSLLSGNTIYF
TRBV5-6,TRBJ2-2,.,CASSLDRGFGGELFF
TRBV10-3,TRBJ2-3,TRBD2,CAITTSGGPLGADTQYF
TRBV18,TRBJ2-1,.,CASSPPVAYNEQFF
TRBV28,TRBJ2-7,.,CASGPMTEGLKQYF
TRBV5-1,TRBJ1-5,.,CASSPTGNSNQPQHF
TRBV14,TRBJ2-7,TRBD1,CASSPWTGKVSYEQYF
TRBV3-1/TRBV3-2,TRBJ2-7,TRBD1,CASSPRPNRGGHEQYF
TRBV7-8,TRBJ2-5,TRBD1,CASSLVTRQGRETQYF
TRBV7-9,TRBJ2-2,.,CASSLEGLHTGELFF
TRBV28,TRBJ2-1,TRBD2,CASSLLAGVKNEQFF
TRBV28,TRBJ1-4,TRBD1,CASRGTGGLSEKLFF
TRBV6-5,TRBJ2-6,.,CASSSVPSGANVLTF
TRBV6-2/TRBV6-3,TRBJ1-1,.,CASSNRETEAFF
TRBV5-5,TRBJ2-3,TRBD1,CASRGVGGSSYTQYF
TRBV27,TRBJ2-7,.,CASRADRASYEQYF
TRBV6-5,TRBJ1-4,TRBD1,CASSRDRANEKLFF
TRBV4-3,TRBJ1-1,.,CASSQEFPLNTEAFF
TRBV21-1,TRBJ1-3,.,CASSQRGGPGNTIYF
TRBV15,TRBJ2-2,.,CATRTGTLTGELFF
TRBV28,TRBJ1-1,.,CASSTTTGNTEAFF
TRBV7-8,TRBJ2-7,.,CASSLTGQGVYEQYF
TRBV18,TRBJ1-1,.,CASSPKEGTEAFF
TRBV6-2/TRBV6-3,TRBJ1-6,TRBD1,CASSYGQGYNSPLHF
TRBV6-5,TRBJ1-3,.,CASARDATIYF
TRBV5-1,TRBJ1-3,.,CASSLAGDGTIYF
TRBV7-2,TRBJ2-7,.,CASSLGGTAAYEQYF
TRBV6-1,TRBJ2-2,TRBD2,CASSVYSGSNTGELFF
TRBV5-1,TRBJ2-5,TRBD2,CASSPTSGGAGETQYF
TRBV30,TRBJ2-2,.,CALMAWGPPGELFF
TRBV29-1,TRBJ1-2,.,CSVVLGDNGYTF
TRBV5-1,TRBJ2-7,.,CASSVQVAGYEQYF
TRBV4-1,TRBJ2-1,.,CASSQEGGREQFF
TRBV28,TRBJ2-1,TRBD2,CASSLGLAGGFRFF
TRBV11-2,TRBJ2-3,TRBD2,CASSFTSGRSTDTQYF